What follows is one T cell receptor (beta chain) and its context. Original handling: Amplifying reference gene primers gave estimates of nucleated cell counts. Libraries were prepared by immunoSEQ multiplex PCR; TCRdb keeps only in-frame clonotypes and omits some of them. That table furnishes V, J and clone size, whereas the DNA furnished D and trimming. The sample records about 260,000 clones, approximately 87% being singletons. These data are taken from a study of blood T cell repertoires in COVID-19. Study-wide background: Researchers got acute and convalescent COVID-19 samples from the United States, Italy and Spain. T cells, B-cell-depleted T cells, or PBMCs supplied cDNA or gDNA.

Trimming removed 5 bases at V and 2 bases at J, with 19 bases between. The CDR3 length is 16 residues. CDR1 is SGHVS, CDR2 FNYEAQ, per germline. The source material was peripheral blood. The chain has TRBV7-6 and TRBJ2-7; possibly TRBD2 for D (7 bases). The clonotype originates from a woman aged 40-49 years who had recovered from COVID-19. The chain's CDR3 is CASSPRGGGFPYEQYF. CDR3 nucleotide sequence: TGTGCCAGCAGCCCTCGAGGGGGGGGATTCCCCTACGAGCAGTACTTC.